This TCR beta chain is drawn from a study of shared clonotypes between healthy human individuals. Across the study: Per-donor plates numbered three CD4 naive, three CD4 memory, two CD8 naive and one CD8 memory.

CD8 cells classed as naive were CD45RO-negative and positively selected for CCR7, excluding terminally differentiated effector memory CD45RA+ cells. The CDR3 has 16 amino acids. CDR1 is SGHTA, CDR2 FQGTGA, per germline. V lost 3 bases to trimming and J lost 5 bases; unmatched junction nucleotides: 10. Deep was the level at which the assay was run. Genomic DNA from each subset was divided evenly over several immunoSEQ plates. Methods used by the authors: Junction-only immunoSEQ data arrived without quality scores, meaning filtering differed. The data were produced by immunoSEQ multiplex PCR, yet TCRdb's version contains in-frame clones alone and is incomplete. V and J calls and clone size follow that table, whereas D and trimming were derived from the DNA. This sample carries hundreds of thousands of clones, under 95% of them seen once, and the ten largest clones take 20% to 25%.

This chain links TRBV7-3 with TRBJ2-5, with TRBD2 matching over 9 bases. This TCR came from a young man in good health. The sample comprised naive CD8+ T cells sorted from blood. The CDR3 nucleotides read TGTGCCAGCAGCTTCAGCGGTAGCGGGAGCTTTGAGACCCAGTACTTC. This translates into CASSFSGSGSFETQYF.